The T cell receptor beta chain under discussion was sequenced for a study of PD-1 blockade in classical Hodgkin lymphoma (TCRdb year 2020). Broadly, across the study: Nivolumab dosing was 3 mg/kg intravenously every 2 weeks, continuing until either disease progression or unacceptable toxicity. A peripheral blood immune signature of response to PD-1 blockade in classical Hodgkin lymphoma was defined using TCR beta sequencing and CyTOF.

In the paper's terms, the time point label means: cycle 1 day 1 (C1D1), immediately before nivolumab initiation. Every trial patient had relapsed after autologous stem cell transplantation, and cohorts A, B and C differed in prior brentuximab vedotin exposure. Magnetic negative selection with a Miltenyi CD4+ T cell isolation kit was used to purify CD4+ T cells from thawed PBMCs. The trial cohort comprised roughly 50 patients with relapsed/refractory classical Hodgkin lymphoma whose best overall responses were complete response, partial response or progressive disease. In the multi-cohort phase II CheckMate 205 trial, trial patients received single-agent nivolumab. An independent review committee assessed best overall response by applying the 2007 International Working Group response criteria. PBMCs from the trial were collected at three points: immediately before nivolumab initiation (C1D1), and during therapy at cycle 2 day 1 and cycle 4 day 1. Peripheral blood was collected in 8 mL Vacutainer Cell Preparation Tubes, from which PBMCs were isolated by centrifugation and then cryopreserved. Purified CD4+ and CD8+ fractions were prepared only for cases where an additional PBMC sample was available. On LS columns in a quadroMACS separator, the magnetically labelled cells were depleted, and the flow-through was collected as the purified fraction.

The Qiagen DNeasy kit was used to extract genomic DNA both from unsorted PBMCs and from the negatively selected CD4+ and CD8+ fractions. Amplification of TCR beta CDR3 regions was done by immunoSEQ multiplex PCR with primers that anneal to V and J segments. A synthetic immune receptor repertoire was used to minimize amplification bias, and any remaining bias was removed computationally after sequencing. On the study's bioinformatics: Custom Python scripts were used to quantify repertoire diversity as the Shannon entropy index. Unsorted, CD4+ and CD8+ repertoires were examined separately, except in combined analyses, for which CD4+ and CD8+ sequences were merged in silico. Clonal expansion was defined as at least a 2-fold frequency increase after treatment relative to C1D1, with a pseudocount of 0.5 for undetected baseline clones. Clones with 0 or 1 copy at C1D1 were classified as singleton clones, and clones with 2 or more copies were classified as non-singleton clones. Clones expanded in unsorted samples were assigned a CD4+, CD8+ or unknown annotation through matching of protein sequences in sorted samples from the same patient. Wilcoxon tests were applied to paired samples to test diversity changes from C1D1 to C4D1. Here the immuneACCESS table is served through TCRdb, limited to in-frame sequences with V and J called. Missing clones are a known gap in these copies; in checked studies unresolved V genes cover under half, and the rest lacks a known reason. V and J calls and clone size are given by that table; D and trimming were obtained from the DNA. The sample has tens of thousands of clones on record, approximately 85% of them singletons. The ten largest clones take up about 2.6% of the sample.

Between the V and J ends, shortened by 2 bases and 0 bases respectively, the junction contains 14 bases. CDR1 and CDR2 are drawn from the germline V gene: SGHTA, FQGNSA. From its cysteine to its phenylalanine, the CDR3 spans 18 amino acids. Only the CDR3 DNA stays, 54 bases, in frame from base 1. As concerns this clone: Its antigen is still unknown. Base quality data are lacking; no much larger clone is found one base away.

The paper's findings and limits, for the study overall: By C4D1, a significant rise was seen in CD4+ TCR diversity but not in CD8+ TCR diversity (p=0.0027 vs p=0.16), and the rise was most apparent among complete responders (p=0.02). Baseline TCR diversity was reported to be lower in newly diagnosed patients than in healthy donors and to be lower still in relapsed/refractory patients. Lower diversity was seen in patients whose nivolumab began less than 1 year after ASCT, and these patients were left out of later analyses so that immune reconstitution would not confound the results. Only a single clinical trial cohort was studied, and what caused the repertoire differences, possibly disease activity or prior therapy, remained undefined. Baseline diversity similar to that of newly diagnosed patients was observed in trial patients achieving complete response, whereas significantly lower diversity was observed in partial responders and progressors.

The sample consisted of CD4+ T cells from blood, taken at baseline. The V gene is TRBV7-2 and the J gene is TRBJ2-6; the D gene identity is not certain. The TCR was taken from a human donor with classical Hodgkin lymphoma. This receptor carries the CDR3 CASSLRAPRPSGANVLTF. The sequenced DNA is TGTGCCAGCAGCTTAAGGGCCCCACGCCCCTCTGGGGCCAACGTCCTGACTTTC.